Shown below are 22 T cell receptor beta chains from a single sample sequenced in a study of blood T cell repertoires in COVID-19. Assay used: immunoSEQ multiplex PCR; TCRdb lists only in-frame clones, some missing. The sample records more than 70,000 clones, 86% being singletons. The sequencing input was peripheral blood. The receptors were gathered from a man aged 50-60 years with active or convalescent COVID-19.

The rearrangement uses TRBV3-1 (or the pseudogene TRBV3-2) and TRBJ1-4, with D tentatively TRBD1 (5 bases). Trimming took 4 bases from V and 4 from J, leaving 10 bases between them. This CDR3 is built from 14 residues. The germline V gene has CDR1 LGHDT and CDR2 YNNKEL (reference sequence). CDR3 sequence: CASSRGDFNEKLFF. The CDR3 DNA is TGTGCCAGCAGCCGCGGGGACTTTAATGAAAAACTGTTTTTT.

This chain connects TRBV12-3 or TRBV12-4 to TRBJ1-2, with D uncertain. Between the trimmed V and J ends, which lost 5 bases and 6 bases, there was a span of 13 bases. This CDR3 contains 13 residues. The CDR3 sequence: CASSPTRSDGYTF. For the CDR3, the DNA is TGTGCCAGCAGTCCGACGCGGTCAGATGGCTACACCTTC.

This clone showed up just once. DNA for the CDR3: TGTGCCACCAGCAGAGACAGGGGAGATGGCTACACCTTC. Translation gives CATSRDRGDGYTF. The chain recombines TRBV15 with TRBJ1-2; maybe TRBD1 (6 bases). Looked up from germline, CDR1 is LNHNV and CDR2 is YYDKDF (reference sequence). The CDR3 is made up of 13 amino acids. Between the trimmed V and J ends, which lost 0 bases and 6 bases, there was a span of 8 bases.

The chain couples TRBV9 to TRBJ2-7; TRBD1 might be the D (6 bases). Germline V gives CDR1 SGDLS, CDR2 YYNGEE. The V and J ends lost 2 bases and 0 bases respectively, with 9 bases between them. This CDR3 is 14 amino acids long. The CDR3: CASSVGTNSYEQYF. CDR3 coding DNA: TGTGCCAGCAGCGTGGGGACAAACTCCTACGAGCAGTACTTC.

CDR3 amino acids: CAWSEPGTGLNTEAFF. In DNA, the CDR3 is TGTGCCTGGAGTGAGCCCGGGACAGGGTTGAACACTGAAGCTTTCTTT. The rearrangement uses TRBV30 and TRBJ1-1, with TRBD1 identical over 9 bases. Germline V gene data show CDR1 as GTSNPN and CDR2 as SVGIG (reference sequence). The junction had 6 bases not matched to a gene; V was cut back by 1 base and J by 0 bases. This CDR3 has 16 residues.

This chain links TRBV6-5 with TRBJ2-4, with TRBD2 as a possible D gene (5 bases). V was trimmed by 6 bases and J by 7 bases, leaving 13 bases between them. The germline gives CDR1 MNHEY, CDR2 SVGAGI. This CDR3 region has 13 residues. This CDR3 is CASSRDEGNIQYF. CDR3 DNA: TGTGCCAGCAGCCGAGATGAGGGTAACATTCAGTACTTC.

The chain joins TRBV15 to TRBJ1-2; maybe TRBD1 (6 bases). V lost 0 bases and J 0 bases, leaving 11 bases between the germline ends. Looked up from germline, CDR1 is LNHNV and CDR2 is YYDKDF (reference sequence). This CDR3 region has 16 residues. The CDR3 loop is CATSREGGPSNYGYTF. CDR3 bases: TGTGCCACCAGCAGAGAGGGGGGGCCCTCTAACTATGGCTACACCTTC.

This clone appeared a single time. The J gene is TRBJ2-5, the V gene TRBV4-1; tentatively, D is TRBD1 (5 bases). Looked up from germline, CDR1 is MGHRA and CDR2 is YSYEKL. Trimming pared 1 base from V and 3 bases from J, leaving 12 bases between. CDR3 length equals 15 residues. CDR3 sequence (DNA): TGCGCCAGCAGCCAAGGGCCGACAGTAGAAGAGACCCAGTACTTC. It specifies CASSQGPTVEETQYF.

The V and J genes are TRBV6-5 and TRBJ2-1; 9 bases agree with TRBD1. This CDR3 region has 15 residues. Per germline, CDR1 MNHEY and CDR2 SVGAGI. The J segment lost 5 bases and the V segment lost 6 bases, leaving 8 bases of the junction unmatched. The CDR3: CASRDPGQGNNEQFF. The CDR3 nucleotides read TGTGCCAGCAGAGACCCGGGACAGGGTAACAATGAGCAGTTCTTC.

This chain joins TRBV7-9 and TRBJ2-5; unclear D gene. CDR3 size: 14 residues. Between the trimmed V and J ends, which lost 5 bases and 1 base, there was a span of 11 bases. From germline, CDR1 is SEHNR and CDR2 FQNEAQ (reference sequence). CDR3 in amino acids: CASSRSGLQETQYF. In DNA form, the CDR3 reads TGTGCCAGCAGCCGCTCGGGTCTCCAAGAGACCCAGTACTTC. The full variable domain, rest sourced from reference TRBV7-9 and TRBJ2-5, is DTGVSQNPRHKITKRGQNVTFRCDPISEHNRLYWYRQTLGQGPEFLTYFQNEAQLEKSRLLSDRFSAERPKGSFSTLEIQRTEQGDSAMYLCASSRSGLQETQYFGPGTRLLVL.

The chain has TRBV6-6 and TRBJ1-4; no clear D gene. Germline loops: CDR1 MNHNY, CDR2 SVGAGI (reference sequence). V was pared by 0 bases and J by 8 bases, with 7 bases between. The CDR3 runs to 13 residues. The CDR3 DNA follows: TGTGCCAGCAGTTACTCCCGAGAGGAAAAACTGTTTTTT. It codes for CASSYSREEKLFF.

The chain uses TRBV24-1 and TRBJ2-5; TRBD1 matches at 8 bases. The germline CDR1 and CDR2 sequences are KGHDR and SFDVKD. The CDR3 consists of 13 residues. V trimming: 12 bases; J trimming: 1 base; junction bases outside the gene matches: 6. The CDR3 protein is CASARGPQETQYF. CDR3 sequence (DNA): TGTGCCTCAGCCAGGGGGCCCCAAGAGACCCAGTACTTC.

The J gene is TRBJ1-2, the V gene TRBV7-2; 11 bases are shared with TRBD1. Germline V lookup: CDR1 SGHTA, CDR2 FQGNSA. V trimming: 1 base; J trimming: 8 bases; junction bases outside the gene matches: 3. This CDR3 has 14 amino acids. The CDR3 region is CASSLGTGGRGYTF. The CDR3 DNA is TGTGCCAGCAGCTTAGGGACAGGGGGCCGCGGCTACACCTTC.

The chain recombines TRBV10-3 with TRBJ1-2; 7 nucleotides agree with TRBD1. From germline, CDR1 is ENHRY and CDR2 SYGVKD. The CDR3 has 16 residues. V was clipped by 5 bases and J by 4 bases; unmatched bases: 13. The CDR3 loop is CAISTLGTAQFYGYTF. The CDR3 nucleotides read TGTGCCATCAGTACCCTGGGGACAGCCCAGTTCTATGGCTACACCTTC.

This clone was observed a few times. The chain recombines TRBV3-1 (or the pseudogene TRBV3-2) with TRBJ2-7; weak D call: TRBD2 (6 bases). This CDR3 has 13 amino acids. Trimming pared 4 bases from V and 6 bases from J, leaving 13 bases between. Germline assignment: CDR1 LGHDT and CDR2 YNNKEL (reference sequence). Written as DNA, the CDR3 is TGTGCCAGCAGCCCCGATTTGGGGGGCGAGCAGTACGTC. Amino acids: CASSPDLGGEQYV.

This chain joins TRBV27 and TRBJ1-5; 9 nucleotides match TRBD1. The CDR3 sequence is 16 residues long. Unmatched junction bases numbered 8, after V lost 7 bases and J lost 1 base. The germline gives CDR1 MNHEY, CDR2 SMNVEV (reference sequence). The CDR3: CASTPFGQGSNQPQHF. DNA of the CDR3: TGTGCCAGCACTCCCTTTGGACAGGGGAGCAATCAGCCCCAGCATTTT.

The J gene is TRBJ1-4, the V gene TRBV4-1, with D uncertain. Germline V gene lookup returns CDR1 MGHRA and CDR2 YSYEKL. The CDR3 is 13 amino acids. Trimming removed 2 bases from V and 13 bases from J, with 14 bases in between. In DNA, the CDR3 is TGCGCCAGCAGCCAAACGGACGGGAAGGCACTGTTTTTT. This translates into CASSQTDGKALFF.

This chain joins TRBV20-1 and TRBJ1-5; maybe TRBD1 (5 bases). Trimming removed 3 bases at V and 0 bases at J, with 27 bases between. This CDR3 has 20 amino acids. Germline V gives CDR1 DFQATT, CDR2 SNEGSKA (reference sequence). The DNA for the CDR3 is TGCAGTGCTAGTAGGGGCCGGGGGAACATCCTCTCGTATAGCAATCAGCCCCAGCATTTT. It codes for CSASRGRGNILSYSNQPQHF.

This clone was seen a handful of times. The chain joins TRBV6-5 to TRBJ2-1; perhaps TRBD1 as D (6 bases). CDR3 size: 13 residues. Germline-derived CDR1 and CDR2 are MNHEY and SVGAGI. Trimming took off 5 bases at V and 5 bases at J, with 10 bases between the two ends. The CDR3 region is CASSRQGNNEQFF. In DNA, the CDR3 is TGTGCCAGCAGTAGGCAGGGGAACAATGAGCAGTTCTTC.

This clone was observed a handful of times. This chain uses TRBV9 with TRBJ1-6, with D perhaps matching TRBD1 (5 bases). The V end lost 0 bases, the J end lost 7 bases, and 8 bases lay between the germline ends. Per the germline V gene, CDR1 is SGDLS and CDR2 is YYNGEE. This CDR3 is built from 14 residues. The CDR3 loop is CASSVAGVNSPLHF. CDR3 DNA: TGTGCCAGCAGCGTAGCGGGGGTCAATTCACCCCTCCACTTT.

This rearrangement joins TRBV14 to TRBJ1-1; D remains unclear. Germline CDR1 is SGHDN and CDR2 is FVKESK. Trimming took 4 bases from V and 5 from J, leaving 8 bases between them. CDR3 length: 12 amino acids. The CDR3 nucleotides read TGTGCCAGCAGCCTGACGAGGACTGAAGCTTTCTTT. It codes for CASSLTRTEAFF.

J is TRBJ1-4 and V is TRBV28; 7 nucleotides line up with TRBD1. Germline CDR1 is MDHEN and CDR2 is SYDVKM. V lost 7 bases, J lost 3 bases, and 8 bases stayed unmatched. The CDR3 sequence is 15 residues long. The CDR3 nucleotides are TGTGCCAGCAAACTAGACAGGGTTGCTAATGAAAAACTGTTTTTT. Translation: CASKLDRVANEKLFF.